The rows below give T cell receptor beta chains drawn from one sample of a study of T-cell reconstitution after alpha-beta-depleted transplantation in children. TCRdb ran MiXCR on the PCR reads and lists one entry per CDR3 protein. The sample comprises 500,000 to 650,000 distinct CDR3 sequences, around 10% of which are singletons, and roughly 15% rests with the top ten. Source: PBMCs, mostly from graft donor cells, taken 180 days after TCRalphabeta/CD19-depleted stem cell transplant. The receptor source for this set is a female patient between 2 and 15 years old who had a stem cell transplant for aplastic anemia, so the T cells may come from the graft donor. Both conserved end residues are trimmed from each CDR3. Clone size is shown for a subset of rows, as once, few, many or a class of expanded clone.

clone_size j_call cdr3_length v_call cdr3_aa
few TRBJ1-2 10 TRBV25-1 ASRARGNGYT
many TRBJ2-2 14 TRBV7-9 ASSPPTSGNTGELF
many TRBJ2-2 14 TRBV24-1 ATSDPGRFDTGELF
few TRBJ2-1 15 TRBV24-1 ATSDSGLAVSYNEQF
few TRBJ2-1 13 TRBV13 ASSRDGTSRIEQF
NA TRBJ2-2 14 TRBV20-1 SAPRGGQGYTGELF
NA TRBJ2-1 13 TRBV25-1 ASQWTGNAYNEQF
NA TRBJ1-1 12 TRBV20-1 SARSTGASTEAF
NA TRBJ2-1 17 TRBV3-1 ASSQEGGLAGSSYNEQF
NA TRBJ2-7 15 TRBV3-1 ASCLRPRMTGVYEQY
many TRBJ2-1 12 TRBV14 ASSASRHYNEQF
NA TRBJ2-1 13 TRBV9 ASSGPGTEYNEQF
many TRBJ2-1 10 TRBV18 ASSPRELEQF
NA TRBJ2-7 15 TRBV7-9 ASSFGRGQGPNYKQY
many TRBJ2-2 15 TRBV12-3/TRBV12-4 ASSPSRGSVNTGELF
NA TRBJ2-1 14 TRBV7-9 ASSFTGLAFSNEQF
few TRBJ1-1 12 TRBV6-5 ASSNGRMNTEAF
few TRBJ2-7 11 TRBV27 ASSLQGRYEQY
few TRBJ1-2 12 TRBV18 ASSPAQGPYGYT